This T cell receptor (beta chain) was obtained from a study of CD8 T cells in ankylosing spondylitis. The study, taken as a whole, reports: A motif of 7 or 8 highly homologous TCR beta variants was seen as apparently characteristic of ankylosing spondylitis blood.

One entry per CDR3 protein results from TCRdb running MiXCR on the 5' RACE reads. The sample contains approximately 250,000 distinct CDR3 sequences, roughly 8.2% of which appear only once. The CDR3 runs 14 residues. Losses at the gene ends were 0 bases for V and 8 bases for J; bases not matched to a gene: 4. Germline CDR1 is LGHNA and CDR2 is YSLEER. This clonotype has ten or more counts. Its antigen remains unidentified. Sequenced sample: blood, either unsorted or a sorted T cell fraction (not recorded which). The source of this sequence is a female donor with ankylosing spondylitis or in good health (not recorded which). V gene TRBV4-3 combines with J gene TRBJ2-1, with 7 bases matching TRBD2. This chain's CDR3 is CASSQDGRGDEQFF. DNA of the CDR3: TGCGCCAGCAGCCAAGATGGGAGGGGTGATGAGCAGTTCTTC.